This T cell receptor beta chain was recovered during a study of OX40 agonist ivuxolimab in advanced cancers. Data came from immunoSEQ multiplex PCR; TCRdb stores just in-frame clones and leaves some out. The sample lists some 14,000 clones; around two thirds were seen once. This CDR3 region has 14 residues. V lost 6 bases and J 2 bases, leaving 13 bases between the germline ends. Germline V gene sequence: CDR1 LNHNV, CDR2 YYDKDF (reference sequence). The rearrangement links TRBV15 to TRBJ1-2, with D unresolved. The TCR was taken from an adult with an advanced solid tumor such as melanoma, head and neck, liver or kidney cancer. The input for sequencing was CD4+ or CD8+ T cells sorted from blood, taken in a trial of the OX40 agonist ivuxolimab. CDR3 nucleotide sequence: TGTGCCACCAGGCCCCGAGTGGGGAACTATGGCTACACCTTC. Its protein is CATRPRVGNYGYTF.